A selection of T cell receptor beta chains follows, all from one sample in a study of early T cells in non-severe SARS-CoV-2 infection. TCRdb fed the 5' RACE reads into MiXCR, producing one record per CDR3 protein. The sample records tens of thousands of distinct CDR3 sequences, roughly 4.8% being singletons. Sequenced: whole blood. These receptors all stem from an adult who was a healthcare worker with PCR-confirmed SARS-CoV-2 infection or an uninfected control (not recorded which). Each CDR3 is given with its conserved first and last residue. A D gene is named only where the DNA matches it firmly. Clone size is shown for a subset of rows, as once, few, many or a class of expanded clone.

>11|TRBJ2-1|-|TRBV30|many
CAWYRVHEQFF
TGTGCCTGGTACAGGGTACACGAGCAGTTCTTC
>13|TRBJ2-2|-|TRBV3-1|few
CASSQEGTRELFF
TGTGCCAGCAGCCAAGAGGGGACCCGGGAGCTGTTTTTT
>13|TRBJ1-1|-|TRBV29-1|many
CSVEAGPRTEAFF
TGCAGCGTTGAAGCGGGGCCGCGCACTGAAGCTTTCTTT
>16|TRBJ2-3|TRBD1|TRBV18|-
CASSPLRAGGTDTQYF
TGTGCCAGCTCACCATTGAGAGCAGGGGGAACAGATACGCAGTATTTT
>16|TRBJ2-1|TRBD2|TRBV4-1|-
CASSQVVLAGYNEQFF
TGCGCCAGCAGCCAAGTTGTACTAGCGGGGTACAATGAGCAGTTCTTC
>15|TRBJ2-3|-|TRBV7-9|many
CASSLNTGWEDTQYF
TGTGCCAGCAGCTTAAATACAGGGTGGGAAGATACGCAGTATTTT
>15|TRBJ2-1|TRBD1|TRBV7-8|few
CASSPTGTGTNEQFF
TGTGCCAGCAGCCCTACCGGGACAGGGACTAATGAGCAGTTCTTC
>15|TRBJ2-2|-|TRBV10-3|few
CAISLNREGTGELFF
TGTGCCATCAGTTTGAACAGGGAGGGGACCGGGGAGCTGTTTTTT
>15|TRBJ2-4|-|TRBV18|many
CASSPRAESRNIQYF
TGTGCCAGCTCACCACGGGCAGAGAGTCGAAACATTCAGTACTTC
>12|TRBJ2-3|-|TRBV27|few
CASSFSGRVKYF
TGTGCCAGCAGTTTCAGTGGCAGGGTTAAATATTTT
>12|TRBJ2-1|TRBD2|TRBV10-3|many
CAITRGGNEQFF
TGTGCCATCACCCGGGGGGGCAATGAGCAGTTCTTC
>14|TRBJ2-7|-|TRBV3-1|many
CASSQGVLVDEQYF
TGTGCCAGCAGCCAAGGGGTACTAGTTGACGAGCAGTACTTC
>14|TRBJ2-1|TRBD1|TRBV6-5|many
CASSYRQGRNEQFF
TGTGCCAGCAGTTACCGACAGGGTCGGAATGAGCAGTTCTTC
>15|TRBJ2-7|-|TRBV21-1|many
CASSPNIGLAGEQYF
TGTGCCAGCAGCCCAAATATAGGACTAGCGGGGGAGCAGTACTTC
>13|TRBJ1-1|-|TRBV29-1|many
CSVDRGRSTEAFF
TGCAGCGTCGATCGGGGACGTAGTACTGAAGCTTTCTTT
>12|TRBJ2-1|-|TRBV7-9|many
CASSLVRDEQFF
TGTGCCAGCAGCTTAGTCAGGGATGAGCAGTTCTTC
>18|TRBJ2-3|-|TRBV7-9|many
CASSSVGREGWVSDTQYF
TGTGCCAGCAGCTCGGTGGGCCGAGAGGGGTGGGTGTCAGATACGCAGTATTTT
>13|TRBJ2-1|-|TRBV10-1|many
CASSESRESEQFF
TGCGCCAGCAGTGAGAGCCGGGAGAGCGAGCAGTTCTTC
>15|TRBJ2-3|-|TRBV2|many
CASSELSGYTDTQYF
TGTGCCAGCAGTGAATTGTCTGGTTACACAGATACGCAGTATTTT
>12|TRBJ2-7|-|TRBV6-1|many
CAISGELGEQYF
TGTGCCATATCGGGCGAATTGGGCGAGCAGTACTTC
>19|TRBJ2-4|TRBD1|TRBV28|many
CASSFWSGTGRGAKNIQYF
TGTGCCAGCAGTTTCTGGTCCGGGACAGGGAGGGGGGCCAAAAACATTCAGTACTTC
>14|TRBJ2-7|-|TRBV11-2|-
CASSLDLSVHEQYF
TGTGCCAGCAGCTTAGATCTGTCCGTTCACGAGCAGTACTTC
>14|TRBJ2-1|-|TRBV9|-
CASSVVAGAHEQFF
TGTGCCAGCAGCGTAGTTGCGGGGGCCCATGAGCAGTTCTTC
>14|TRBJ1-3|-|TRBV18|-
CASSPDIPRNTIYF
TGTGCCAGCTCACCGGATATTCCGAGAAACACCATATATTTT
>17|TRBJ2-1|TRBD2|TRBV5-4|many
CASSSSGASGGWGEQFF
TGTGCCAGCAGCTCAAGCGGGGCTAGCGGGGGTTGGGGTGAGCAGTTCTTC
>13|TRBJ2-1|TRBD1|TRBV12-3/TRBV12-4|many
CASSLTLGGEQFF
TGTGCCAGCAGTTTGACTTTAGGGGGCGAGCAGTTCTTC
>14|TRBJ1-3|-|TRBV12-3/TRBV12-4|many
CASSITSSGNTIYF
TGTGCCAGCAGTATCACTAGCTCTGGAAACACCATATATTTT
>12|TRBJ1-2|TRBD1|TRBV19|many
CAIYGTERGYTF
TGTGCCATCTACGGGACAGAAAGGGGCTACACCTTC
>12|TRBJ1-2|-|TRBV19|many
CASTFAGNGYTF
TGTGCCAGTACTTTCGCCGGGAATGGCTACACCTTC
>13|TRBJ2-5|TRBD1|TRBV10-3|many
CAIRDSSEETQYF
TGTGCCATCCGGGACAGTAGTGAAGAGACCCAGTACTTC
>15|TRBJ2-1|-|TRBV20-1|-
CSAPPRGGPYNEQFF
TGCAGTGCACCCCCCCGCGGGGGCCCCTACAATGAGCAGTTCTTC
>13|TRBJ2-5|-|TRBV12-3/TRBV12-4|many
CASSIRTQETQYF
TGTGCCAGCAGTATACGGACCCAAGAGACCCAGTACTTC
>13|TRBJ2-1|TRBD2|TRBV30|-
CAGGTSSYNEQFF
TGTGCCGGCGGGACTAGCTCCTACAATGAGCAGTTCTTC
>15|TRBJ2-1|-|TRBV7-3|-
CASSLTTRPYNEQFF
TGTGCCAGCAGCTTGACCACACGCCCCTACAATGAGCAGTTCTTC
>12|TRBJ2-1|-|TRBV20-1|many
CSGRQDGDEQFF
TGCAGTGGAAGACAGGATGGGGATGAGCAGTTCTTC
>15|TRBJ1-3|-|TRBV2|few
CASSEETVSGNTIYF
TGTGCCAGCAGTGAAGAGACAGTCTCTGGAAACACCATATATTTT
>15|TRBJ2-5|-|TRBV7-8|many
CASSYLGRGLETQYF
TGTGCCAGCAGCTACCTAGGACGAGGGTTGGAGACCCAGTACTTC
>11|TRBJ2-1|-|TRBV3-1|-
CASSQGYEQFF
TGTGCCAGCAGCCAAGGGTATGAGCAGTTCTTC
>14|TRBJ2-3|-|TRBV5-1|many
CASSFFGGEDTQYF
TGCGCCAGCAGCTTTTTTGGGGGTGAAGATACGCAGTATTTT